This T cell receptor (beta chain) is drawn from a study of T cells in Graves' hyperthyroidism and ophthalmopathy. Germline CDR1 and CDR2: SGHRS and YFSETQ. Trimming took off 4 bases at V and 1 base at J, with 17 bases between the two ends. The CDR3 sequence is 16 residues long. This clonotype was seen repeatedly, ten times or more. TCR beta CDR3 sequences were amplified from RNA transcripts. Using the HTBI primer set, a first-round RT-PCR was run on the TCR CDR3. TCRdb ran MiXCR on the multiplex PCR reads and lists one entry per CDR3 protein. The sample lists 500,000 to 650,000 distinct CDR3 sequences, about 15% seen once, with around 17% in the top ten.

The sequenced material came from blood. The sequence was collected from a woman aged 18-29 years with Graves' ophthalmopathy. The gene calls are TRBV5-1 and TRBJ1-1; D might be TRBD1 (5 bases). The DNA for the CDR3 is TGCGCCAGCAGCCTCGGGAGGCCAGGGAGGAACACTGAAGCTTTCTTT. Its protein is CASSLGRPGRNTEAFF.